The 24 T cell receptor beta chains in this list originate from one sample, sequenced in a study of brain T cells in children with intractable seizures. Time point indicated: blood from clinic visit 5 months post-surgery; TSC patient then seizure free. TCRdb's table, derived via immunoSEQ multiplex PCR, lists solely in-frame clones and lacks some. The table records about 340,000 clones, over 90% of them present only once. Source: peripheral blood, taken about 5 months after surgery. These receptors all stem from a boy in the first two years of life with tuberous sclerosis and intractable seizures.

Within the sample, this clone is medium-sized. CDR3 coding DNA: TGTGCCAGCAGCACAGAGGGACAGGGTTCCGGGGAGCTGTTTTTT. This codes for CASSTEGQGSGELFF. The chain carries TRBV13 and TRBJ2-2; 9 bases are a match to TRBD1. V shed 5 bases, J shed 6 bases, and the junction held 7 bases outside the gene matches. This CDR3 contains 15 residues. Germline V lookup: CDR1 PRHDT, CDR2 FYEKMQ (reference sequence).

The V call is TRBV5-6, the J call TRBJ1-1; no reliable D call. CDR3 length: 14 residues. From germline, CDR1 is SGHDT and CDR2 YYEEEE. Trimming pared 2 bases from V and 1 base from J, leaving 9 bases between. The CDR3, as DNA: TGTGCCAGCAGCTTAGTAGCGGCGAACACTGAAGCTTTCTTT. Translation: CASSLVAANTEAFF. Looking up the rest from reference TRBV5-6 and TRBJ1-1 gives the full variable domain: DAGVTQSPTHLIKTRGQQVTLRCSPKSGHDTVSWYQQALGQGPQFIFQYYEEEERQRGNFPDRFSGHQFPNYSSELNVNALLLGDSALYLCASSLVAANTEAFFGQGTRLTVV.

The V and J genes are TRBV9 and TRBJ1-4, with 7 bases matching TRBD1. The CDR3 covers 14 residues. The V and J ends lost 4 bases and 8 bases, in that order; junction bases with no gene match: 8. CDR1 is SGDLS and CDR2 is YYNGEE in the germline V gene. The CDR3 protein is CASSNRDREEKLFF. CDR3 sequence (DNA): TGTGCCAGCAGCAACCGGGACAGAGAGGAAAAACTGTTTTTT.

The chain couples TRBV19 to TRBJ1-4, with D unresolved. The V end was cut by 3 bases, the J end by 1 base, with 9 bases between. Germline values: CDR1 LNHDA, CDR2 SQIVND (reference sequence). The CDR3 totals 15 residues. CDR3 nucleotides: TGTGCCAGTAGTATTGAGGGTGTAACTAATGAAAAACTGTTTTTT. This gives the protein CASSIEGVTNEKLFF.

V and J are TRBV7-6 and TRBJ2-2; 10 nucleotides line up with TRBD1. The CDR3 sequence is 15 residues long. V lost 4 bases, J lost 5 bases, and 4 bases stayed unmatched. Looked up from germline, CDR1 is SGHVS and CDR2 is FNYEAQ. This CDR3 is CASSWDRGGTGELFF. The CDR3, as DNA: TGTGCCAGCAGCTGGGACAGGGGTGGAACCGGGGAGCTGTTTTTT.

The V gene is TRBV6-2 or TRBV6-3, the J gene TRBJ2-3; 11 positions agree with TRBD2. Unmatched junction bases numbered 11, after V lost 2 bases and J lost 1 base. The CDR3 consists of 19 residues. Looked up from germline, CDR1 is MNHEY and CDR2 is SVGEGT. Here the CDR3 reads CASSYDGTSGSLRTDTQYF. The CDR3 region has the DNA TGTGCCAGCAGTTACGATGGTACTAGCGGGAGCCTCCGCACAGATACGCAGTATTTT.

The CDR3 nucleotides read TGTGCCAGCAGCTCGAAAGTAACAGGGGTTGGTCAGCCCCAGCATTTT. Protein product: CASSSKVTGVGQPQHF. The rearrangement links TRBV7-8 to TRBJ1-5; 7 positions match TRBD1. Germline V gene data show CDR1 as SGHVS and CDR2 as FQNEAQ. The CDR3 contains 16 residues. V trimming: 4 bases; J trimming: 6 bases; junction bases outside the gene matches: 12.

V gene TRBV10-3 combines with J gene TRBJ1-6; a possible D gene is TRBD1 (5 bases). Deletions cut 8 bases from V and 7 bases from J, with 12 bases between. The CDR3 spans 13 residues. CDR1 ENHRY and CDR2 SYGVKD come from the germline V gene. CDR3: CAISDGGNSPLHF. CDR3 bases: TGTGCCATCTCGGACGGGGGGAATTCACCCCTCCACTTT.

This clone was observed once. CDR3 in amino acids: CASSHYYEQYF. DNA of the CDR3: TGTGCCAGCAGTCATTACTACGAGCAGTACTTC. The chain combines TRBV6-5 with TRBJ2-7, with D unresolved. Trimming took 5 bases from V and 3 from J, leaving 5 bases between them. The CDR3 has 11 amino acids. Germline loops: CDR1 MNHEY, CDR2 SVGAGI.

The gene calls are TRBV27 and TRBJ2-1; 12 bases align to TRBD2. Germline loops: CDR1 MNHEY, CDR2 SMNVEV (reference sequence). CDR3 size: 14 residues. V shed 3 bases and J 9 bases; nucleotides not matched to a gene: 3. In DNA form, the CDR3 reads TGTGCCAGCAGTTTGTCTAGCGGGGGGGGTGAGCAGTTCTTC. Its translation is CASSLSSGGGEQFF.

The rearrangement uses TRBV5-1 and TRBJ2-7; possibly TRBD1 for D (6 bases). Germline CDR1 reads SGHRS; CDR2 reads YFSETQ. This CDR3 comprises 15 residues. The V end was cut by 0 bases, the J end by 6 bases, with 16 bases between. The CDR3 here is CASSLETGQNVEQYF. The CDR3 DNA is TGCGCCAGCAGCTTGGAGACAGGCCAAAACGTCGAGCAGTACTTC. Looking up the rest from reference TRBV5-1 and TRBJ2-7 gives the full variable domain: KAGVTQTPRYLIKTRGQQVTLSCSPISGHRSVSWYQQTPGQGLQFLFEYFSETQRNKGNFPGRFSGRQFSNSRSEMNVSTLELGDSALYLCASSLETGQNVEQYFGPGTRLTVT.

V usage is TRBV19 and J usage is TRBJ1-1; D is ambiguous. Trimming took 4 bases from V and 2 from J, leaving 17 bases between them. The germline gives CDR1 LNHDA, CDR2 SQIVND (reference sequence). This CDR3 region has 16 residues. This CDR3 is CASSKLRRVNNTEAFF. CDR3 nucleotide sequence: TGTGCCAGTAGTAAGTTAAGGCGAGTGAACAACACTGAAGCTTTCTTT.

This clone was picked up one time. CDR3 nucleotides: TGTGCCTTCCTTAACACCGGGGAGCTGTTTTTT. Protein product: CAFLNTGELFF. V and J are TRBV30 and TRBJ2-2; D unresolved. Germline CDR1 is GTSNPN and CDR2 is SVGIG (reference sequence). The CDR3 covers 11 residues. The V and J ends lost 7 bases and 2 bases respectively, with 5 bases between them.

The V gene is TRBV6-5, the J gene TRBJ1-2; D gene uncertain. With 6 bases removed from V and 0 bases from J, the gap between germline ends came to 5 bases. The CDR3 consists of 12 residues. From germline, CDR1 is MNHEY and CDR2 SVGAGI. DNA for the CDR3: TGTGCCAGCAGGTCAACTAACTATGGCTACACCTTC. Protein product: CASRSTNYGYTF.

This rearrangement joins TRBV11-2 to TRBJ1-2; D possibly corresponds to TRBD1 (6 bases). Trimming took 5 bases from V and 8 from J, leaving 15 bases between them. The CDR3 is 13 amino acids. Looked up from germline, CDR1 is SGHAT and CDR2 is FQNNGV. The CDR3 reads CASSPSRGGGYTF. The CDR3 coding sequence is TGTGCCAGCAGCCCGAGCAGGGGTGGAGGCTACACCTTC.

This clone was found once. The rearrangement joins TRBV3-1 (or the pseudogene TRBV3-2) to TRBJ2-2, with 7 bases that match TRBD2. The CDR3 runs to 18 residues. V trimming: 0 bases; J trimming: 4 bases; junction bases outside the gene matches: 11. Per the germline V gene, CDR1 is LGHDT and CDR2 is YNNKEL (reference sequence). The CDR3 bases are TGTGCCAGCAGCCAAGATGGGGTTAGGACTAGAACCACCGGGGAGCTGTTTTTT. Translated, it gives CASSQDGVRTRTTGELFF.

The rearrangement uses TRBV13 and TRBJ2-2; D call uncertain. Trimming left V 1 base short and J 6 bases short, with 0 bases between. The CDR3 contains 11 residues. Germline V gene sequence: CDR1 PRHDT, CDR2 FYEKMQ (reference sequence). CDR3 DNA sequence: TGTGCCAGCAGCTTAGCCGGGGAGCTGTTTTTT. Amino acids: CASSLAGELFF.

This chain joins TRBV5-4 and TRBJ2-7; 8 bases are shared with TRBD1. CDR3 length: 15 amino acids. Germline CDR1 is SGHNT and CDR2 is YYREEE (reference sequence). V shed 4 bases and J 3 bases; nucleotides not matched to a gene: 9. The CDR3 loop is CASSPGTGVLYEQYF. The CDR3 DNA is TGTGCCAGCAGCCCCGGGACAGGTGTCCTCTACGAGCAGTACTTC.

The chain employs TRBV11-2 and TRBJ2-2; 9 nucleotides agree with TRBD1. V shed 4 bases and J 1 base; nucleotides not matched to a gene: 4. The length of the CDR3 is 16 residues. Germline V gene lookup returns CDR1 SGHAT and CDR2 FQNNGV. DNA for the CDR3: TGTGCCAGCAGCTCGGGACAGGGTGGGAACACCGGGGAGCTGTTTTTT. This sequence encodes CASSSGQGGNTGELFF.

CDR3 residues: CASSLAAVAGGAFF. The CDR3 DNA is TGTGCCAGCAGCTTGGCGGCTGTTGCTGGGGGAGCTTTCTTT. The chain recombines TRBV11-2 with TRBJ1-1, with TRBD1 as a possible D gene (5 bases). Deletions cut 3 bases from V and 10 bases from J, with 18 bases between. This CDR3 has 14 amino acids. The germline V gene has CDR1 SGHAT and CDR2 FQNNGV.

This chain connects TRBV6-5 to TRBJ1-2, with D hard to call. The CDR3 runs 15 residues. Trimming stripped 0 bases from V and 3 bases from J, with 11 bases between. The germline V gene encodes CDR1 MNHEY and CDR2 SVGAGI. In nucleotides, the CDR3 is TGTGCCAGCAGTTACTCGTCTACGGGTGACTATGGCTACACCTTC. Protein product: CASSYSSTGDYGYTF.

V is TRBV5-1 and J is TRBJ1-4; D gene unclear. This CDR3 region has 14 residues. Germline CDR1 is SGHRS and CDR2 is YFSETQ. Trimming cost V 4 bases and J 7 bases, with 14 bases left between them. The CDR3 spells CASSALGRREKLFF. In nucleotides, the CDR3 is TGCGCCAGCAGCGCACTCGGCCGCCGTGAAAAACTGTTTTTT.

The chain employs TRBV29-1 and TRBJ1-2, with D unresolved. V was cut by 3 bases and J by 0 bases, with 5 bases left in between. Germline-derived CDR1 and CDR2 are SQVTM and ANQGSEA. CDR3 size: 12 residues. The CDR3 loop is CSVDHSNYGYTF. The DNA of the CDR3 is TGCAGCGTTGATCACTCTAACTATGGCTACACCTTC.

The J gene is TRBJ2-7, the V gene TRBV5-6; unclear D gene. The CDR3 sequence is 15 residues long. CDR1 is SGHDT and CDR2 is YYEEEE in the germline V gene. The ends were cut back, 1 base at V and 0 bases at J, with 11 bases in the middle. For the CDR3, the DNA is TGTGCCAGCAGCTTGAAGGCACCTGCCTCCTACGAGCAGTACTTC. This translates into CASSLKAPASYEQYF.